The entry that follows covers one T cell receptor (beta chain) sequence. One entry per CDR3 protein, called by TCRdb with MiXCR from the RT-PCR reads. The table lists about 680,000 distinct CDR3 sequences, 14% of them singletons. The CDR3 loop spans 14 amino acids. Germline V CDR1 and CDR2: ENHRY, SYGVKD. Deletions cut 2 bases from V and 4 bases from J, with 11 bases between. This rearrangement joins TRBV10-3 to TRBJ1-1; D possibly corresponds to TRBD1 (6 bases). The TCR comes from a female donor in good health, serving as a healthy control. The specimen was memory CD4+ T cells from blood. CDR3 region: CAISETDRATEAFF. The CDR3 nucleotides read TGTGCCATCAGTGAGACGGACAGAGCCACTGAAGCTTTCTTT.